This TCR beta chain was retrieved from a study of PD-L1 blockade in urothelial cancer. Background on the study: Before enrollment, 0 to 3 chemotherapy regimens had been given to patients. When blood samples were assessed, the median T cell count was around 140,000.

Time point specified: pretreatment peripheral blood. This CDR3 region has 15 residues. Germline V gives CDR1 MNHNS, CDR2 SASEGT. Trimming cost V 5 bases and J 1 base; bases outside gene matches: 6. Synthetic analogs of TCR templates were spiked into every PCR. Produced via immunoSEQ multiplex PCR; TCRdb's table is partial and in-frame only. The sample lists approximately 52,000 clones, less than 90% seen once, with around 14% in the top ten. This chain joins TRBV6-1 and TRBJ2-7; 9 bases agree with TRBD1. This clonotype originated in a man between 65 and 79 years old with urothelial cancer. Sequenced here: PBMCs, sampled around atezolizumab (anti-PD-L1) treatment. The chain's CDR3 is CASSIQGALSYEQYF. CDR3 DNA: TGTGCCAGCAGTATACAGGGGGCGTTATCCTACGAGCAGTACTTC.